These 12 T cell receptor beta chains originate from one sample sequenced in a study of T cell responses to AZD1222 COVID-19 vaccine. TCRdb keeps only in-frame clones here, not all; method: immunoSEQ multiplex PCR. Among tens of thousands of clones listed, approximately 83% were seen once. The specimen was peripheral blood, collected on day 0 of AZD1222 vaccination. The receptors stem from an adult in good health.

This clone is a singleton in its sample. The chain employs TRBV6-2 or TRBV6-3 and TRBJ2-1; 10 bases line up with TRBD2. V gave up 5 bases and J gave up 12 bases; unmatched junction bases: 13. CDR3 length: 15 residues. From germline, CDR1 is MNHEY and CDR2 SVGEGT. The CDR3 here is CASSTRTSGYLGQFF. The CDR3 DNA is TGTGCCAGCAGTACTCGGACTAGCGGATATCTCGGGCAGTTCTTC.

The J gene is TRBJ1-5, the V gene TRBV20-1; 8 bases align to TRBD1. The CDR3 totals 15 residues. Trimming at V came to 3 bases and at J to 7 bases, leaving 11 bases not matched to a gene. CDR1 DFQATT and CDR2 SNEGSKA come from the germline V gene (reference sequence). As DNA, the CDR3 is TGCAGTGCTAGTCTCCCAGGGGGCGTAGAACAGCCCCAGCATTTT. It translates to CSASLPGGVEQPQHF.

The rearrangement joins TRBV5-4 to TRBJ2-7, with 8 positions matching TRBD2. V was pared by 2 bases and J by 4 bases, with 5 bases of the junction left unmatched. Germline V CDR1 and CDR2: SGHNT, YYREEE (reference sequence). CDR3 size: 14 residues. CDR3 sequence (DNA): TGTGCCAGCAGCTTAGGCAGCGGGAGTTACGAGCAGTACTTC. It codes for CASSLGSGSYEQYF.

The rearrangement links TRBV28 to TRBJ2-7; possibly TRBD1 or TRBD2 for D (6 bases each). The ends were cut back, 7 bases at V and 0 bases at J, with 16 bases in the middle. CDR1 MDHEN and CDR2 SYDVKM come from the germline V gene. The CDR3 consists of 15 residues. CDR3 sequence (DNA): TGTGCCAGCAAGGGGGGCGGGGCTAGCTCCTACGAGCAGTACTTC. Translation: CASKGGGASSYEQYF.

The rearrangement joins TRBV5-1 to TRBJ2-1; 7 bases are a match to TRBD1. The CDR3 runs to 17 residues. The germline CDR1 and CDR2 sequences are SGHRS and YFSETQ. Germline trimming cut 4 bases from V and 0 bases from J; bases unmatched to any gene: 10. CDR3 sequence reads: CASSTGQASSSYNEQFF. The CDR3 region has the DNA TGCGCCAGCAGCACCGGACAGGCCTCGAGCTCCTACAATGAGCAGTTCTTC.

This clone was seen repeatedly, ten times or more. The V and J genes are TRBV2 and TRBJ2-7; D gene unclear. Germline CDR1 and CDR2: SNHLY and FYNNEI. The CDR3 runs 13 residues. V was clipped by 1 base and J by 13 bases, with 17 bases between them. DNA for the CDR3: TGTGCCAGCAGTGAAGGGAAAGGGTCCCTCCCTTACTTC. This encodes CASSEGKGSLPYF.

This clone was observed a single time. The chain combines TRBV18 with TRBJ2-5; D remains unclear. The V end lost 0 bases, the J end lost 2 bases, and 7 bases lay between the germline ends. The CDR3 covers 14 residues. CDR1 is KGHSH and CDR2 is LQKENI in the germline V gene. CDR3: CASSPPAKQETQYF. In DNA form, the CDR3 reads TGTGCCAGCTCACCACCCGCGAAACAAGAGACCCAGTACTTC.

This chain connects TRBV28 to TRBJ1-1; D gene ambiguous. The CDR3 is 10 amino acids. CDR1 and CDR2 (germline): MDHEN, SYDVKM. The V end was cut by 6 bases, the J end by 11 bases, with 10 bases between. CDR3: CASSHTGAFF. CDR3 in DNA: TGTGCCAGCAGCCACACCGGGGCTTTCTTT.

The rearrangement uses TRBV7-2 and TRBJ1-2; 11 nucleotides agree with TRBD1. V lost 0 bases, J lost 4 bases, and 10 bases stayed unmatched. This CDR3 contains 18 residues. The germline V gene has CDR1 SGHTA and CDR2 FQGNSA. This chain's CDR3 is CASSLAGQGALLPYGYTF. CDR3 in DNA: TGTGCCAGCAGCTTAGCAGGACAGGGGGCGCTTCTCCCCTATGGCTACACCTTC.

The V gene is TRBV29-1, the J gene TRBJ1-1; D is unclear. The V and J ends lost 2 bases and 4 bases respectively, with 8 bases between them. This CDR3 has 12 residues. Germline lookup yields CDR1 SQVTM and CDR2 ANQGSEA. The CDR3 DNA follows: TGCAGCGTTGAACTCGGCGGCACTGAAGCTTTCTTT. This encodes CSVELGGTEAFF.

This chain connects TRBV18 to TRBJ2-5; TRBD1 aligns across 10 bases. CDR3 length: 15 amino acids. CDR1 and CDR2 from the germline V gene are KGHSH and LQKENI. The V segment lost 4 bases and the J segment 2 bases; nucleotides outside the gene matches: 4. The CDR3 here is CASSRTGGLQETQYF. The DNA for the CDR3 is TGTGCCAGCTCACGGACAGGGGGTTTGCAAGAGACCCAGTACTTC.

The count of this clone is one. This chain joins TRBV28 and TRBJ2-3, with unresolved D. CDR1 and CDR2 (germline): MDHEN, SYDVKM. The CDR3 is made up of 11 amino acids. Between the trimmed V and J ends, which lost 2 bases and 5 bases, there was a span of 2 bases. The CDR3 here is CASSLKDTQYF. CDR3 DNA: TGTGCCAGCAGTTTAAAAGATACGCAGTATTTT.